The 14 T cell receptor beta chains listed next were all sequenced from one sample in a study of post-analysis software for immune sequencing data. Overall study findings and caveats: About 5 TRBV segments were more frequent in patients than controls; TRBV5-6, TRBV5-1 and TRBV20-1 belonged to this group.

Built from TCR beta cDNA, the libraries had unique molecular identifiers in them. TCRdb reanalysed the PCR reads using MiXCR and keeps one entry per CDR3 protein. Among 820,000 or so distinct CDR3 sequences listed, about 53% were seen once. These receptors are not linked to any known antigen. Specimen: blood. Receptors were obtained from a girl aged 10-17 years with multiple sclerosis.

This chain connects TRBV7-3 to TRBJ2-5; D gene unclear. The CDR3 is 13 residues long. Germline CDR1 and CDR2: SGHTA and FQGTGA. Between the trimmed V and J ends, which lost 3 bases and 11 bases, there was a span of 16 bases. The CDR3 nucleotides read TGTGCCAGCAGCTTTAACTACTACAATGAGCAGTACTTC. Its translation: CASSFNYYNEQYF.

This clonotype was seen a few times. This chain joins TRBV7-2 and TRBJ2-3, with a possible D match to TRBD2 (6 bases). Germline CDR1 reads SGHTA; CDR2 reads FQGNSA. The CDR3 is 16 residues long. The V and J ends lost 1 base and 0 bases respectively, with 11 bases between them. CDR3 residues: CASSLVASGSTDTQYF. DNA for the CDR3: TGTGCCAGCAGCTTAGTGGCCAGCGGGAGCACAGATACGCAGTATTTT. The full variable domain, its missing parts supplied by reference TRBV7-2 and TRBJ2-3, is GAGVSQSPSNKVTEKGKDVELRCDPISGHTALYWYRQSLGQGLEFLIYFQGNSAPDKSGLPSDRFSAERTGGSVSTLTIQRTQQEDSAVYLCASSLVASGSTDTQYFGPGTRLTVL.

The J gene is TRBJ2-1, the V gene TRBV20-1, with D possibly being TRBD2 (6 bases). The CDR3 runs 15 residues. The ends were cut back, 5 bases at V and 5 bases at J, with 19 bases in the middle. The V gene's germline CDR1 is DFQATT and CDR2 SNEGSKA (reference sequence). The CDR3 loop reads CSALPGSGRNNEQFF. In nucleotides, the CDR3 is TGCAGTGCTCTCCCGGGTAGCGGTCGTAACAATGAGCAGTTCTTC.

This clonotype has more than one count but fewer than ten. This chain uses TRBV6-5 with TRBJ1-2; 8 positions agree with TRBD1. There are 15 residues in the CDR3. In germline, CDR1 is MNHEY, CDR2 SVGAGI. With 4 bases clipped from V and 4 bases from J, the junction kept 8 bases outside the gene matches. CDR3 residues: CASSSRIQGVYGYTF. The CDR3 DNA reads as TGTGCCAGCAGTTCCCGAATACAGGGGGTCTATGGCTACACCTTC.

This clonotype has a handful of counts. The rearrangement joins TRBV6-5 to TRBJ2-6, with 9 positions matching TRBD2. Germline V lookup: CDR1 MNHEY, CDR2 SVGAGI. The J segment lost 0 bases and the V segment lost 2 bases, leaving 5 bases of the junction unmatched. This CDR3 contains 18 residues. Here the CDR3 reads CASSYRSGRNSGANVLTF. CDR3 DNA: TGTGCCAGCAGTTACAGGAGCGGGAGGAACTCTGGGGCCAACGTCCTGACTTTC.

This clonotype was counted a few times. This chain joins TRBV30 and TRBJ2-1; D might be TRBD1 or TRBD2, each matching 5 bases. V lost 0 bases and J 13 bases, leaving 13 bases between the germline ends. The CDR3 loop spans 12 amino acids. From germline, CDR1 is GTSNPN and CDR2 SVGIG (reference sequence). This CDR3 reads CAWSVLGDVQFF. The CDR3 nucleotides read TGTGCCTGGAGTGTACTGGGGGACGTACAGTTCTTC.

The rearrangement joins TRBV5-1 to TRBJ1-6; weak D call: TRBD1 (5 bases). V shed 4 bases and J shed 10 bases, with 21 bases lying between them. Germline V CDR1 and CDR2: SGHRS, YFSETQ. The CDR3 consists of 16 residues. The CDR3 sequence: CASSHASFRVGSPLHF. Written as DNA, the CDR3 is TGCGCCAGCAGCCACGCGTCTTTCAGGGTAGGATCACCCCTCCACTTT.

The table lists this clonotype with a few counts. J is TRBJ2-7 and V is TRBV5-1; D is ambiguous. Germline-derived CDR1 and CDR2 are SGHRS and YFSETQ. The CDR3 sequence is 14 residues long. Trimming took off 4 bases at V and 5 bases at J, with 16 bases between the two ends. CDR3 DNA: TGCGCCAGCAGCCCGGATACTACGCTCCACGAGCAGTACTTC. Translation gives CASSPDTTLHEQYF.

The gene calls are TRBV7-9 and TRBJ2-3; TRBD1 or TRBD2 may be the D gene (5 bases each). Trimming pared 0 bases from V and 2 bases from J, leaving 9 bases between. CDR1 is SEHNR, CDR2 FQNEAQ, per germline (reference sequence). CDR3 length equals 15 residues. CDR3 in DNA: TGTGCCAGCAGCTTAGCACGGGACCTCACAGATACGCAGTATTTT. Its protein product is CASSLARDLTDTQYF.

This clonotype has only a few counts. This chain connects TRBV7-9 to TRBJ2-7; D is undetermined. The J call is doubtful: the DNA matches TRBJ2-5 better. The germline V gene encodes CDR1 SEHNR and CDR2 FQNEAQ (reference sequence). This CDR3 has 15 residues. CDR3 sequence: CASSSGRVEVETQYF. The CDR3, as DNA: TGTGCCAGCAGCTCCGGACGCGTGGAAGTAGAGACCCAGTACTTC.

This clonotype was seen a few times. The rearrangement uses TRBV7-2 and TRBJ2-1; 10 positions agree with TRBD1. The CDR3 runs to 15 residues. Trimming at V came to 2 bases and at J to 8 bases, leaving 6 bases not matched to a gene. The germline CDR1 and CDR2 sequences are SGHTA and FQGNSA. This CDR3 is CASSLRTGGIDEQFF. DNA of the CDR3: TGTGCCAGCAGCTTACGGACAGGGGGAATCGATGAGCAGTTCTTC. Full variable domain (remainder filled in from reference TRBV7-2 and TRBJ2-1): GAGVSQSPSNKVTEKGKDVELRCDPISGHTALYWYRQSLGQGLEFLIYFQGNSAPDKSGLPSDRFSAERTGGSVSTLTIQRTQQEDSAVYLCASSLRTGGIDEQFFGPGTRLTVL.

This clonotype was seen only a few times. This sequence joins TRBV6-2 or TRBV6-3 and TRBJ2-3, with a tentative D call TRBD2 (5 bases). V lost 8 bases, J lost 2 bases, and 20 bases lay in between. Germline assignment: CDR1 MNHEY and CDR2 SVGEGT. CDR3 size: 16 residues. The CDR3: CASGSSTRGYTDTQYF. In nucleotides, the CDR3 is TGTGCCAGCGGCAGTTCGACTCGGGGTTACACAGATACGCAGTATTTT.

J is TRBJ2-1 and V is TRBV21-1. TRBV21-1 is flagged as a pseudogene. The CDR3 totals 12 residues. The CDR3 reads CASSKPTHEQFF. In DNA form, the CDR3 reads TGTGCCAGCAGCAAACCGACCCATGAGCAGTTCTTC.

The genes are TRBV5-6 and TRBJ1-1; possibly TRBD1 for D (5 bases). Germline V lookup: CDR1 SGHDT, CDR2 YYEEEE. Trimming removed 2 bases at V and 1 base at J, with 9 bases between. The CDR3 has 14 amino acids. The chain's CDR3 is CASSFWDPNTEAFF. In nucleotides, the CDR3 is TGTGCCAGCAGCTTCTGGGACCCGAACACTGAAGCTTTCTTT.